The 8 T cell receptor beta chains in this list originate from one sample, sequenced in a study of cytomegalovirus exposure and HLA in healthy donors. PCR primers comprised 60 Vbeta and 13 Jbeta primers. The protocol was immunoSEQ multiplex PCR, while the TCRdb copy is restricted to in-frame clones and leaves out a portion. The sample lists 130,000 to 150,000 clones; roughly 76% were seen once. Sequenced material: PBMCs. The receptors stem from a young man in good health and CMV-seronegative.

The rearrangement links TRBV10-1 to TRBJ2-7, with D maybe TRBD2 (6 bases). The CDR3 has 14 residues. V was cut by 8 bases and J by 6 bases, with 20 bases left in between. Germline CDR1 WNHNN, CDR2 SYGVQD (reference sequence). The CDR3 DNA follows: TGCGCCAGCCCACCGCCCAGACTAGTTTCCGAGCAGTACTTC. As protein: CASPPPRLVSEQYF.

V gene TRBV7-2 combines with J gene TRBJ1-5, with 8 bases identical to TRBD1. This CDR3 contains 18 residues. Per the germline V gene, CDR1 is SGHTA and CDR2 is FQGNSA. V was clipped by 4 bases and J by 7 bases; unmatched bases: 18. The CDR3 is CASSWGGRDRFSLQPQHF. The CDR3 nucleotides are TGTGCCAGCAGCTGGGGGGGCCGGGACAGGTTTAGTTTGCAGCCCCAGCATTTT.

The chain is built from TRBV6-1 and TRBJ1-5, with D perhaps TRBD1 (5 bases). CDR1 and CDR2 (germline): MNHNS, SASEGT. V gave up 3 bases and J gave up 1 base, with 16 bases separating them. The CDR3 spans 17 residues. The CDR3 here is CASSESERQGSNQPQHF. In nucleotides, the CDR3 is TGTGCCAGCAGTGAGTCAGAGAGGCAGGGAAGCAATCAGCCCCAGCATTTT.

This chain connects TRBV7-8 to TRBJ2-3, with D uncertain. The CDR3 is 13 residues long. Germline V gives CDR1 SGHVS, CDR2 FQNEAQ. V was shortened by 2 bases and J by 3 bases, with 6 bases between the two germline ends. The CDR3 DNA reads as TGTGCCAGCAGCTTACTTTTAACAGATACGCAGTATTTT. Its translation: CASSLLLTDTQYF.

V is TRBV7-6 and J is TRBJ2-3, with 12 bases matching TRBD2. From germline, CDR1 is SGHVS and CDR2 FNYEAQ. V trimming: 1 base; J trimming: 4 bases; junction bases outside the gene matches: 6. The CDR3 is made up of 17 amino acids. The DNA of the CDR3 is TGTGCCAGCAGCTTAGTACCTAGCGGGGGGGAGGCAGATACGCAGTATTTT. Its translation: CASSLVPSGGEADTQYF. Variable domain in full (rest from reference TRBV7-6 and TRBJ2-3): GAGVSQSPRYKVTKRGQDVALRCDPISGHVSLYWYRQALGQGPEFLTYFNYEAQQDKSGLPNDRFSAERPEGSISTLTIQRTEQRDSAMYRCASSLVPSGGEADTQYFGPGTRLTVL.

This chain connects TRBV7-6 to TRBJ2-7; 8 bases map to TRBD2. The V and J ends lost 6 bases and 5 bases, in that order; junction bases with no gene match: 12. Germline CDR1 reads SGHVS; CDR2 reads FNYEAQ. There are 15 residues in the CDR3. DNA for the CDR3: TGTGCCAGCAGTCCGGGACTAGAGTTGTTCCACGAGCAGTACTTC. Translation gives CASSPGLELFHEQYF.

The genes are TRBV28 and TRBJ2-3; 9 bases agree with TRBD1. The germline V gene has CDR1 MDHEN and CDR2 SYDVKM. The CDR3 is 16 amino acids. J lost 0 bases, V lost 5 bases, and 6 bases had no gene match. The CDR3 coding sequence is TGTGCCAGCAGTACCTCGACAGGGGGTAGCACAGATACGCAGTATTTT. It translates to CASSTSTGGSTDTQYF.

The chain recombines TRBV28 with TRBJ2-1; the D gene is possibly TRBD2 (6 bases). Germline assignment: CDR1 MDHEN and CDR2 SYDVKM. V lost 4 bases and J 7 bases, leaving 20 bases between the germline ends. The CDR3 has 16 residues. CDR3 nucleotide sequence: TGTGCCAGCAGTTCCCGTCGACTAGTTTTAAGGAATGAGCAGTTCTTC. Its translation is CASSSRRLVLRNEQFF.